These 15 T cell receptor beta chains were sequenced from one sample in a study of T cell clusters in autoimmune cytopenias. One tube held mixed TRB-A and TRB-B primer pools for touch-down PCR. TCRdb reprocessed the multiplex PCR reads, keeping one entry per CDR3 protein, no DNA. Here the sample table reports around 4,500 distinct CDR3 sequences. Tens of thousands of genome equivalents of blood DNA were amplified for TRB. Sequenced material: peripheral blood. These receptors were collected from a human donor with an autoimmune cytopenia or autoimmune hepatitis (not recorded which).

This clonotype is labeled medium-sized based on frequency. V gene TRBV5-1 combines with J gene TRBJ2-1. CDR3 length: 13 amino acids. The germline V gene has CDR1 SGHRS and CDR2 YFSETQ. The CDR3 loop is CASSLGSYNEQFF.

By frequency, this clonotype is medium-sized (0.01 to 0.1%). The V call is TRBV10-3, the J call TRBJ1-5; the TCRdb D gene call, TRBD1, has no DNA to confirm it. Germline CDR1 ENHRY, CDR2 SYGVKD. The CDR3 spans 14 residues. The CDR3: CAISRDTSNQPQHF.

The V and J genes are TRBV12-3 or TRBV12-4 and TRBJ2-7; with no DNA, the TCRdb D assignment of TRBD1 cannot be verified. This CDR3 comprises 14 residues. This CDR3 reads CASSLWGARDEQYF.

CDR3: CASSQSLQGRDTEAFF. V gene TRBV18 combines with J gene TRBJ1-1; TCRdb returns TRBD1, unconfirmable since there is no DNA. Looked up from germline, CDR1 is KGHSH and CDR2 is LQKENI. This CDR3 contains 16 residues.

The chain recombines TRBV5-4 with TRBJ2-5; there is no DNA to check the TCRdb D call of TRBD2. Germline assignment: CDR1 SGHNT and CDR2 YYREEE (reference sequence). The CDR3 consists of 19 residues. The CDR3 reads CASSLAWGTSGGLQETQYF.

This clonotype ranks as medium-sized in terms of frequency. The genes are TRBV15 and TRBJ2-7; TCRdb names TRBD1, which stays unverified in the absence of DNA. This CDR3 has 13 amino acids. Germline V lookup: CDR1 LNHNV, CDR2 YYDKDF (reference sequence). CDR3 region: CATSRESGGEQYF.

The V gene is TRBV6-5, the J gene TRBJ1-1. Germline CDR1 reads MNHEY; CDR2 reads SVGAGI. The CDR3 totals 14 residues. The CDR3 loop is CASSFDYRNTEAFF.

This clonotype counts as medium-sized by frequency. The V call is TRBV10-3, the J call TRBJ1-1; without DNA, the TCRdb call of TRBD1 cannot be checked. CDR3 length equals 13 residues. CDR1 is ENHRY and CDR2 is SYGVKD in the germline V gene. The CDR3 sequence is CATRDRADTEAFF.

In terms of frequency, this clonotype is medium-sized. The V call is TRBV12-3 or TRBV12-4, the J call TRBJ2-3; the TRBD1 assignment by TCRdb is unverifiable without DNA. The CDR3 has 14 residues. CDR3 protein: CASSLQGKGGPQYF.

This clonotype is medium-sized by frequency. This CDR3 reads CASSLDSNSYEQYF. The V call is TRBV19, the J call TRBJ2-7; there is no DNA to check the TCRdb D call of TRBD1. The CDR3 extends over 14 amino acids. Germline V gene sequence: CDR1 LNHDA, CDR2 SQIVND (reference sequence).

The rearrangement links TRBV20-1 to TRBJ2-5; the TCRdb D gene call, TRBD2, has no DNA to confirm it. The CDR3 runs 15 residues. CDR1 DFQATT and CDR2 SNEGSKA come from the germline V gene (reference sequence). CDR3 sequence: CSARGGLANGETQYF.

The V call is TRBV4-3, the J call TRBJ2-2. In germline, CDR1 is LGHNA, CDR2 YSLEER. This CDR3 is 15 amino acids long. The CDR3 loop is CASSPEPGDTGELFF.

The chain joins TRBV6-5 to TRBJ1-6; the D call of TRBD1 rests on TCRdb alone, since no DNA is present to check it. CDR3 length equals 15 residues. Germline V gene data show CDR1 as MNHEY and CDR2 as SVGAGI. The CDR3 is CASGSGTGVNSPLHF.

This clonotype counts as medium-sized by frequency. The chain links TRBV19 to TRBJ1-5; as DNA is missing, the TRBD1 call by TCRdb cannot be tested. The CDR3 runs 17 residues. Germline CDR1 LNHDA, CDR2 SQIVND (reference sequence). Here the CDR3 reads CASSYLGQGKMYQPQHF.

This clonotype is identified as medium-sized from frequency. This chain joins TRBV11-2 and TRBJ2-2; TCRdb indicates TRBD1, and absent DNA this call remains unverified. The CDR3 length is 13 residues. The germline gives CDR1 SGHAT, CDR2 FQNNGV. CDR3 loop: CASRQGWTGELFF. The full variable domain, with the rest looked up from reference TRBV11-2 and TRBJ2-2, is EAGVAQSPRYKIIEKRQSVAFWCNPISGHATLYWYQQILGQGPKLLIQFQNNGVVDDSQLPKDRFSAERLKGVDSTLKIQPAKLEDSAVYLCASRQGWTGELFFGEGSRLTVL.